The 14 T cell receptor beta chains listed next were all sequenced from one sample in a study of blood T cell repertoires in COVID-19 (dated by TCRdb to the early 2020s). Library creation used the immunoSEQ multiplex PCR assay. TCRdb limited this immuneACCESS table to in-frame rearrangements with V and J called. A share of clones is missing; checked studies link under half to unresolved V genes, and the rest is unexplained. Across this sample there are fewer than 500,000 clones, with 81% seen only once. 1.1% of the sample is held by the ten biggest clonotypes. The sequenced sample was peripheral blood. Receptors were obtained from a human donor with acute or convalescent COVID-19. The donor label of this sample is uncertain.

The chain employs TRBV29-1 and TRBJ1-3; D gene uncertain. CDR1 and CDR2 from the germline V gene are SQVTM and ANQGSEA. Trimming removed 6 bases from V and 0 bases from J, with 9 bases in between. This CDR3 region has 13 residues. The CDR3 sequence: CSVGVNSGNTIYF. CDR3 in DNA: TGCAGCGTGGGCGTAAACTCTGGAAACACCATATATTTT.

The CDR3 loop reads CASKMGSQETQYF. Here the CDR3 DNA reads TGTGCCAGCAAAATGGGCAGCCAAGAGACCCAGTACTTC. The chain recombines TRBV2 with TRBJ2-5; no firm D call. The germline V and J ends were trimmed by 7 bases and 1 base, with 10 bases remaining between them. The CDR3 contains 13 residues. CDR1 and CDR2 from the germline V gene are SNHLY and FYNNEI. The whole variable domain, remainder taken from reference TRBV2 and TRBJ2-5, is EPEVTQTPSHQVTQMGQEVILRCVPISNHLYFYWYRQILGQKVEFLVSFYNNEISEKSEIFDDQFSVERPDGSNFTLKIRSTKLEDSAMYFCASKMGSQETQYFGPGTRLLVL.

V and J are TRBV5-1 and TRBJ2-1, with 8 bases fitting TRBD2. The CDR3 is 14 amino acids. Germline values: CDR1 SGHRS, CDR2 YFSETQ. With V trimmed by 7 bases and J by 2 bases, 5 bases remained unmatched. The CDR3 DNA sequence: TGCGCCAGCGCACGGGGGGGCACCTACAATGAGCAGTTCTTC. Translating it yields CASARGGTYNEQFF.

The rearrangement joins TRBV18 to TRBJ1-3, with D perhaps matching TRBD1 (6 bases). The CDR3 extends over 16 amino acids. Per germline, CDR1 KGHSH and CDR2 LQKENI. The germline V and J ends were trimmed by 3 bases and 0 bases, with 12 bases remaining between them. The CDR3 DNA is TGTGCCAGCTCACCGCCTTCAGGGGTCTCTGGAAACACCATATATTTT. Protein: CASSPPSGVSGNTIYF.

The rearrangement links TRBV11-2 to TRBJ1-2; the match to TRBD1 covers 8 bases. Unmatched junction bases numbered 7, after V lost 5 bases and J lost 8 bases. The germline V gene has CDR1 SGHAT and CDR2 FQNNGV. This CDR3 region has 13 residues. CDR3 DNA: TGTGCCAGCAGCCAAGGGACAGGCCTGGGCTACACCTTC. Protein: CASSQGTGLGYTF.

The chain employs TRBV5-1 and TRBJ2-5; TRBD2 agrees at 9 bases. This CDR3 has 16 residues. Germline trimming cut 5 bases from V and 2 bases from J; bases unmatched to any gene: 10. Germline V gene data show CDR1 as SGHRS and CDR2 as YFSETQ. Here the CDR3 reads CASSPPGGGGQETQYF. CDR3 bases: TGCGCCAGCAGTCCGCCCGGCGGGGGGGGGCAAGAGACCCAGTACTTC.

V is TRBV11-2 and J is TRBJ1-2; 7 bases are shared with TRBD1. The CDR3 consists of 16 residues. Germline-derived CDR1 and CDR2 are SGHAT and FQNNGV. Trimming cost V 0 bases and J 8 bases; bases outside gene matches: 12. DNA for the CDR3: TGTGCCAGCAGCTTAGAAGGGGGCGCCTACTTAGGAGGCTACACCTTC. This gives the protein CASSLEGGAYLGGYTF.

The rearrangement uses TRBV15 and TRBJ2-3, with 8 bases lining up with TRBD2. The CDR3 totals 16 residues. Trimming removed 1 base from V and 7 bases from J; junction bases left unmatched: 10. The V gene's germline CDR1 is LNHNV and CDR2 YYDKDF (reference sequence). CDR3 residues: CATSRVASGGRYTQYF. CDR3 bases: TGTGCCACCAGCAGAGTGGCGAGCGGGGGCAGGTATACGCAGTATTTT.

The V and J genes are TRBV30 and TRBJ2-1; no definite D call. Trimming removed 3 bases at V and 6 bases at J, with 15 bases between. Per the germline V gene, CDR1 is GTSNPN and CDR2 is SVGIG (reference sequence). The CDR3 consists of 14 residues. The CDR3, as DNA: TGTGCCTGGAGCCGCACCCGAGTGTTCAATGAGCAGTTCTTC. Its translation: CAWSRTRVFNEQFF.

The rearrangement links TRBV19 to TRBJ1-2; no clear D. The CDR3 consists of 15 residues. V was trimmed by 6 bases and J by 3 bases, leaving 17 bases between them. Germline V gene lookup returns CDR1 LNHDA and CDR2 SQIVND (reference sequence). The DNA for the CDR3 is TGTGCCAGTAGACGGTTTAGGGAGGGCGACTATGGCTACACCTTC. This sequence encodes CASRRFREGDYGYTF.

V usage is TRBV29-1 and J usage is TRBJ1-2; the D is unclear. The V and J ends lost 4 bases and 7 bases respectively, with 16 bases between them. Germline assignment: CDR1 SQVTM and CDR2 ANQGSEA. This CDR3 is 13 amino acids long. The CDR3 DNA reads TGCAGCGTTGCTGGCGGAACCCGGAGTGGCTACACCTTC. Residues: CSVAGGTRSGYTF.

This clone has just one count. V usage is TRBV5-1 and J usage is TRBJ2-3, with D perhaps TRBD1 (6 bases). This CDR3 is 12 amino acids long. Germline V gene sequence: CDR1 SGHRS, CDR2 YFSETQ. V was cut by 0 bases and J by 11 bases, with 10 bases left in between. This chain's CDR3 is CASSLEQGGQYF. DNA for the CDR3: TGCGCCAGCAGCTTGGAACAGGGCGGGCAGTATTTT.

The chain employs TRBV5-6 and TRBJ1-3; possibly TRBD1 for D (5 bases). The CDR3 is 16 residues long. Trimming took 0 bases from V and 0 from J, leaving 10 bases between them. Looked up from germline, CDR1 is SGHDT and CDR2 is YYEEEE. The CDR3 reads CASSLDRLRSGNTIYF. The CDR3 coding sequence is TGTGCCAGCAGCTTGGACAGGCTACGCTCTGGAAACACCATATATTTT. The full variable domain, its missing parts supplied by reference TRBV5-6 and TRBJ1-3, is DAGVTQSPTHLIKTRGQQVTLRCSPKSGHDTVSWYQQALGQGPQFIFQYYEEEERQRGNFPDRFSGHQFPNYSSELNVNALLLGDSALYLCASSLDRLRSGNTIYFGEGSWLTVV.

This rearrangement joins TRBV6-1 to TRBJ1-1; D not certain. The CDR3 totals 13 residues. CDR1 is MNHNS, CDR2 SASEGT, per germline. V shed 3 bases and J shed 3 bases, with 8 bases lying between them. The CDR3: CASSDGGYTEAFF. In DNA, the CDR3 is TGTGCCAGCAGTGACGGCGGATACACTGAAGCTTTCTTT.